Shown below are 26 T cell receptor beta chains from a single sample sequenced in a study of shared clonotypes between healthy human individuals. Only in-frame clones appear in the TCRdb table, and some are missing; sequencing was by immunoSEQ multiplex PCR. This table has some 2,500,000 clones, 80% to 95% appearing once. Input material: naive CD4+ T cells from PBMCs. The subset is: CD45RA+ positively selected. The receptors come from a young man in good health. Some clones in this sample may be carry-over from other donors' samples.

The chain links TRBV19 to TRBJ1-1, with 10 bases aligning to TRBD1. In germline, CDR1 is LNHDA, CDR2 SQIVND (reference sequence). The CDR3 loop spans 17 amino acids. J lost 1 base, V lost 5 bases, and 10 bases had no gene match. The CDR3, as DNA: TGTGCCAGTAGTTTGGGACAGGGGTCCCTAAGGAACACTGAAGCTTTCTTT. Translated: CASSLGQGSLRNTEAFF.

The V call is TRBV5-1, the J call TRBJ2-1; the D call may be TRBD1 or TRBD2 (5 bases each). Germline assignment: CDR1 SGHRS and CDR2 YFSETQ. The CDR3 contains 16 residues. V gave up 3 bases and J gave up 0 bases, with 13 bases separating them. CDR3 region: CASSYPGRASYNEQFF. CDR3 sequence (DNA): TGCGCCAGCAGCTACCCGGGACGTGCCTCCTACAATGAGCAGTTCTTC.

The chain employs TRBV7-2 and TRBJ2-3, with D perhaps TRBD1 or TRBD2 (8 bases each). The ends were cut back, 5 bases at V and 5 bases at J, with 20 bases in the middle. Germline V lookup: CDR1 SGHTA, CDR2 FQGNSA. The CDR3 sequence is 16 residues long. The DNA for the CDR3 is TGTGCCAGCAGCCAGGGGGCGGCGGGAGGAGGAGATACGCAGTATTTT. It encodes CASSQGAAGGGDTQYF.

This clone was counted once. The rearrangement uses TRBV4-1 and TRBJ2-1, with 10 bases identical to TRBD1. The CDR3 loop spans 16 amino acids. V lost 3 bases to trimming and J lost 2 bases; unmatched junction nucleotides: 4. CDR1 is MGHRA, CDR2 YSYEKL, per germline. The CDR3 DNA reads as TGCGCCAGCAGCCAGTCCGGGACAGGGGCCTACAATGAGCAGTTCTTC. Its protein is CASSQSGTGAYNEQFF.

Comment on this clone: The identical CDR3 is also encoded by other nucleotide sequences in the sample. The chain joins TRBV20-1 to TRBJ2-7, with D unclear. CDR1 and CDR2 from the germline V gene are DFQATT and SNEGSKA (reference sequence). CDR3 length: 10 amino acids. V shed 3 bases and J shed 7 bases, with 7 bases lying between them. CDR3 sequence (DNA): TGCAGTGCTAGTTTACGGGAGCAGTACTTC. Its translation is CSASLREQYF.

The chain is built from TRBV29-1 and TRBJ2-7; D remains ambiguous. V shed 2 bases and J shed 0 bases, with 8 bases lying between them. Germline V lookup: CDR1 SQVTM, CDR2 ANQGSEA. The CDR3 covers 13 residues. The CDR3 is CSVESGISYEQYF. The CDR3 region has the DNA TGCAGCGTTGAAAGTGGCATCTCCTACGAGCAGTACTTC.

The V and J genes are TRBV28 and TRBJ2-1; D not certain. The CDR3 is 12 amino acids. Germline CDR1 reads MDHEN; CDR2 reads SYDVKM. V was clipped by 3 bases and J by 7 bases, with 7 bases between them. The DNA for the CDR3 is TGTGCCAGCAGTTTTGATAAGAATGAGCAGTTCTTC. This translates into CASSFDKNEQFF. Full variable domain (remainder filled in from reference TRBV28 and TRBJ2-1): DVKVTQSSRYLVKRTGEKVFLECVQDMDHENMFWYRQDPGLGLRLIYFSYDVKMKEKGDIPEGYSVSREKKERFSLILESASTNQTSMYLCASSFDKNEQFFGPGTRLTVL.

This clone was detected only once. The CDR3, as DNA: TGTGCCAGCAGCCCGTTGGGGCGGACAGGGATAGGCACTGAAGCTTTCTTT. It codes for CASSPLGRTGIGTEAFF. The chain joins TRBV2 to TRBJ1-1; 8 nucleotides line up with TRBD1. The trim removed 6 bases at V and 4 bases at J, leaving 16 bases unmatched. Germline V lookup: CDR1 SNHLY, CDR2 FYNNEI. The CDR3 extends over 17 amino acids. Full variable domain (missing parts from reference TRBV2 and TRBJ1-1): EPEVTQTPSHQVTQMGQEVILRCVPISNHLYFYWYRQILGQKVEFLVSFYNNEISEKSEIFDDQFSVERPDGSNFTLKIRSTKLEDSAMYFCASSPLGRTGIGTEAFFGQGTRLTVV.

The sample holds one count of this clone. The J gene is TRBJ2-1, the V gene TRBV19; D perhaps matches TRBD1 (5 bases). The ends were cut back, 6 bases at V and 14 bases at J, with 17 bases in the middle. This CDR3 region has 12 residues. Germline V gene data show CDR1 as LNHDA and CDR2 as SQIVND (reference sequence). The CDR3 loop is CASRVPGQGEFF. Here the CDR3 DNA reads TGTGCCAGTAGGGTTCCCGGACAAGGGGAGTTCTTC.

The CDR3 here is CASSLTSTGDGYTF. For the CDR3, the DNA is TGTGCCAGCAGCTTAACGTCGACAGGGGATGGCTACACCTTC. The V call is TRBV7-3, the J call TRBJ1-2, with 8 bases fitting TRBD1. Germline CDR1 SGHTA, CDR2 FQGTGA. Losses at the gene ends were 0 bases for V and 6 bases for J; bases not matched to a gene: 3. The length of the CDR3 is 14 residues.

The CDR3 coding sequence is TGCGCCAGCAGCCAAGAGCCAAAACAGATCGGTAGCAATCAGCCCCAGCATTTT. It codes for CASSQEPKQIGSNQPQHF. The chain employs TRBV4-1 and TRBJ1-5; unclear D gene. This CDR3 is 18 amino acids long. CDR1 and CDR2 from the germline V gene are MGHRA and YSYEKL. The germline V and J ends were trimmed by 0 bases and 0 bases, with 15 bases remaining between them.

Worth noting for this clone: The same CDR3 arises from other DNA sequences in this sample as well. The chain employs TRBV5-1 and TRBJ2-1; 7 nucleotides align to TRBD2. Germline CDR1 SGHRS, CDR2 YFSETQ. The V gene end was trimmed by 0 bases and the J gene end by 4 bases; junction bases not matched to a gene: 4. This CDR3 contains 15 residues. CDR3 protein: CASSLVAGEYNEQFF. CDR3 nucleotides: TGCGCCAGCAGCTTGGTCGCGGGAGAGTACAATGAGCAGTTCTTC.

Points on this clone: This same CDR3 is encoded by further DNA sequences in the sample. The chain couples TRBV5-1 to TRBJ2-3, with 7 bases aligning to TRBD1. The CDR3 is 14 amino acids. Germline V gene lookup returns CDR1 SGHRS and CDR2 YFSETQ. V was clipped by 4 bases and J by 1 base; unmatched bases: 3. The CDR3 loop is CASSTGQGTDTQYF. CDR3 in DNA: TGCGCCAGCAGCACAGGACAGGGCACAGATACGCAGTATTTT.

The rearrangement joins TRBV11-2 to TRBJ2-7; 8 nucleotides line up with TRBD1. CDR3 size: 15 residues. Germline V CDR1 and CDR2: SGHAT, FQNNGV. Germline trimming cut 5 bases from V and 5 bases from J; bases unmatched to any gene: 11. CDR3 sequence: CASSTRRTGRNEQYF. In nucleotides, the CDR3 is TGTGCCAGCAGCACCCGCCGGACAGGGCGGAACGAGCAGTACTTC.

The rearrangement joins TRBV19 to TRBJ1-1; D unresolved. Trimming removed 10 bases at V and 2 bases at J, with 14 bases between. Per the germline V gene, CDR1 is LNHDA and CDR2 is SQIVND (reference sequence). This CDR3 has 13 amino acids. The CDR3 loop reads CATSLTANTEAFF. In DNA form, the CDR3 reads TGTGCCACCTCGCTCACAGCCAACACTGAAGCTTTCTTT.

V and J are TRBV28 and TRBJ2-3; 8 nucleotides match TRBD2. With V trimmed by 4 bases and J by 0 bases, 3 bases remained unmatched. CDR3 size: 15 residues. Germline CDR1 and CDR2: MDHEN and SYDVKM. The CDR3 sequence: CASSSSSGSTDTQYF. CDR3 coding DNA: TGTGCCAGCAGTTCGTCTAGCGGGAGCACAGATACGCAGTATTTT. The full variable domain, with the rest looked up from reference TRBV28 and TRBJ2-3, is DVKVTQSSRYLVKRTGEKVFLECVQDMDHENMFWYRQDPGLGLRLIYFSYDVKMKEKGDIPEGYSVSREKKERFSLILESASTNQTSMYLCASSSSSGSTDTQYFGPGTRLTVL.

The rearrangement uses TRBV4-1 and TRBJ2-1, with D hard to call. The germline V and J ends were trimmed by 1 base and 4 bases, with 11 bases remaining between them. CDR1 and CDR2 from the germline V gene are MGHRA and YSYEKL. The CDR3 runs to 15 residues. CDR3 coding DNA: TGCGCCAGCAGCCAAGCTCGGCTAACGTACAATGAGCAGTTCTTC. This gives the protein CASSQARLTYNEQFF.

This clone is a singleton in its sample. In DNA form, the CDR3 reads TGTGCCAGTAGTATTATCAGGGGGAAGGCCCCTGGAACAGATACGCAGTATTTT. This sequence encodes CASSIIRGKAPGTDTQYF. V usage is TRBV19 and J usage is TRBJ2-3; 7 nucleotides align to TRBD1. The CDR3 has 18 amino acids. Germline V lookup: CDR1 LNHDA, CDR2 SQIVND (reference sequence). Trimming cost V 3 bases and J 3 bases; bases outside gene matches: 15.

This chain joins TRBV5-1 and TRBJ1-4; D unclear. Trimming left V 2 bases short and J 3 bases short, with 8 bases between. CDR1 is SGHRS, CDR2 YFSETQ, per germline. The CDR3 sequence is 14 residues long. The CDR3 loop reads CASSLRPSNEKLFF. CDR3 sequence (DNA): TGCGCCAGCAGCTTAAGGCCTTCTAATGAAAAACTGTTTTTT.

The chain is built from TRBV9 and TRBJ2-5; D possibly uses TRBD1 or TRBD2 (7 bases each). Trimming cost V 4 bases and J 5 bases, with 18 bases left between them. Germline V CDR1 and CDR2: SGDLS, YYNGEE. This CDR3 comprises 15 residues. CDR3 nucleotide sequence: TGTGCCAGCAGCTGGGGAGGGCAGGGGGAGGAGACCCAGTACTTC. Encoded protein: CASSWGGQGEETQYF.

The chain recombines TRBV7-2 with TRBJ2-1; tentatively, D is TRBD2 (6 bases). Germline CDR1 SGHTA, CDR2 FQGNSA. This CDR3 contains 13 residues. The ends were cut back, 1 base at V and 9 bases at J, with 10 bases in the middle. This CDR3 reads CASSLGLGGEQFF. In nucleotides, the CDR3 is TGTGCCAGCAGCTTAGGTCTGGGAGGTGAGCAGTTCTTC.

The CDR3 DNA reads TGCGCCAGCAGCTTAATCGGGACAGGGGAAGGCTACACCTTC. Translated, it gives CASSLIGTGEGYTF. The V and J genes are TRBV5-1 and TRBJ1-2; 10 bases map to TRBD1. J gave up 8 bases and V 2 bases, and 6 bases lay outside the gene matches. Germline lookup yields CDR1 SGHRS and CDR2 YFSETQ. This CDR3 has 14 residues.

This chain links TRBV2 with TRBJ2-7; D possibly corresponds to TRBD2 (6 bases). This CDR3 contains 15 residues. V lost 3 bases, J lost 3 bases, and 15 bases lay in between. Germline CDR1 SNHLY, CDR2 FYNNEI. The CDR3 sequence is CASSDLSGGIYEQYF. The CDR3 nucleotides are TGTGCCAGCAGTGATCTATCTGGCGGGATCTACGAGCAGTACTTC.

The V gene is TRBV28, the J gene TRBJ2-7; D might be TRBD1 (5 bases). Trimming pared 3 bases from V and 0 bases from J, leaving 9 bases between. CDR3 length equals 14 residues. The germline V gene encodes CDR1 MDHEN and CDR2 SYDVKM. CDR3 region: CASSFGASSYEQYF. The CDR3 DNA is TGTGCCAGCAGTTTTGGGGCGAGCTCCTACGAGCAGTACTTC.

The chain combines TRBV28 with TRBJ2-1; 11 bases match TRBD2. V was pared by 5 bases and J by 4 bases, with 4 bases of the junction left unmatched. Germline V gene lookup returns CDR1 MDHEN and CDR2 SYDVKM. This CDR3 has 15 residues. As DNA, the CDR3 is TGTGCCAGCAGTCAGGCTAGCGGGAGGTACAATGAGCAGTTCTTC. This translates into CASSQASGRYNEQFF.

The J gene is TRBJ1-2, the V gene TRBV6-5; TRBD1 is a possible D gene (5 bases). CDR1 is MNHEY, CDR2 SVGAGI, per germline. V dropped 3 bases and J dropped 7 bases, with 15 bases sitting between them. There are 14 residues in the CDR3. CDR3 sequence: CASSYHRRGGGYTF. The DNA for the CDR3 is TGTGCCAGCAGTTATCATCGAAGGGGCGGTGGCTACACCTTC.